The 25 T cell receptor beta chains in this list originate from one sample, sequenced in a study of OX40 agonist ivuxolimab in advanced cancers. The protocol used for the library was the immunoSEQ multiplex PCR assay. Not all clones reach the TCRdb copy of this immuneACCESS table, which keeps in-frame sequences only. Checked studies attribute under half of the gap to unresolved V genes and leave the rest unexplained. This sample comprises about 77,000 clones, roughly 89% of them detected only once. Of the sample, around 2.5% falls within the top ten clones. This material consisted of CD4+ or CD8+ T cells sorted from blood, taken in a trial of the OX40 agonist ivuxolimab. The receptors stem from an adult with an advanced solid tumor such as melanoma, head and neck, liver or kidney cancer.

V is TRBV7-2 and J is TRBJ1-2; D not certain. Germline CDR1 and CDR2: SGHTA and FQGNSA. CDR3 length: 13 residues. V shed 5 bases and J shed 8 bases, with 15 bases lying between them. The CDR3 DNA reads as TGTGCCAGCAGCCATGGAACTGGAGGGGGCTACACCTTC. Its protein product is CASSHGTGGGYTF. Variable domain in full (rest from reference TRBV7-2 and TRBJ1-2): GAGVSQSPSNKVTEKGKDVELRCDPISGHTALYWYRQSLGQGLEFLIYFQGNSAPDKSGLPSDRFSAERTGGSVSTLTIQRTQQEDSAVYLCASSHGTGGGYTFGSGTRLTVV.

The V and J genes are TRBV11-2 and TRBJ2-7, with TRBD2 matching over 7 bases. CDR3 size: 18 residues. J lost 1 base, V lost 2 bases, and 14 bases had no gene match. The germline gives CDR1 SGHAT, CDR2 FQNNGV. The CDR3 DNA reads as TGTGCCAGCAGCTTACGGAGATGGAGGGAGGGAGGATCCTACGAGCAGTACTTC. The encoded protein is CASSLRRWREGGSYEQYF. The variable domain in full, completed from reference TRBV11-2 and TRBJ2-7, reads EAGVAQSPRYKIIEKRQSVAFWCNPISGHATLYWYQQILGQGPKLLIQFQNNGVVDDSQLPKDRFSAERLKGVDSTLKIQPAKLEDSAVYLCASSLRRWREGGSYEQYFGPGTRLTVT.

The rearrangement links TRBV30 to TRBJ1-6, with D possibly being TRBD1 (6 bases). V was trimmed by 0 bases and J by 8 bases, leaving 14 bases between them. Germline CDR1 GTSNPN, CDR2 SVGIG (reference sequence). The CDR3 contains 15 residues. DNA of the CDR3: TGTGCCTGGAGTGTACCTTGGACAGCGGATTCACCCCTCCACTTT. Translated: CAWSVPWTADSPLHF.

V and J are TRBV6-4 and TRBJ2-1, with 10 bases identical to TRBD1. The V segment lost 2 bases and the J segment 7 bases; nucleotides outside the gene matches: 5. Germline values: CDR1 MRHNA, CDR2 SNTAGT. This CDR3 has 15 amino acids. The CDR3 sequence is CASSDRQGARNEQFF. DNA of the CDR3: TGTGCCAGCAGTGACAGACAGGGGGCAAGGAATGAGCAGTTCTTC.

The chain links TRBV27 to TRBJ2-3, with D possibly matching TRBD2 (5 bases). From germline, CDR1 is MNHEY and CDR2 SMNVEV (reference sequence). The V and J ends lost 3 bases and 12 bases respectively, with 16 bases between them. The CDR3 is 13 amino acids. This CDR3 is CASSLRGLIRQYF. For the CDR3, the DNA is TGTGCCAGCAGTTTGCGCGGACTTATCCGACAGTATTTT.

The chain links TRBV7-8 to TRBJ1-3; D unclear. V was shortened by 4 bases and J by 7 bases, with 11 bases between the two germline ends. This CDR3 has 13 residues. The germline CDR1 and CDR2 sequences are SGHVS and FQNEAQ. The CDR3 region has the DNA TGTGCCAGCAGCTCCTCCCCGAGGAACACCATATATTTT. This translates into CASSSSPRNTIYF.

The chain recombines TRBV5-6 with TRBJ1-2; TRBD1 aligns across 10 bases. The germline gives CDR1 SGHDT, CDR2 YYEEEE. Trimming removed 4 bases from V and 4 bases from J; junction bases left unmatched: 7. The CDR3 length is 15 residues. CDR3 residues: CASSIAGTGVYGYTF. The CDR3 nucleotides read TGTGCCAGCAGCATTGCCGGGACAGGGGTCTATGGCTACACCTTC.

The V call is TRBV20-1, the J call TRBJ2-5; D remains ambiguous. The CDR3 extends over 10 amino acids. CDR1 is DFQATT, CDR2 SNEGSKA, per germline (reference sequence). Deletions cut 8 bases from V and 4 bases from J, with 8 bases between. In nucleotides, the CDR3 is TGCAGTACCGGCCCAGAGACCCAGTACTTC. Translated, it gives CSTGPETQYF.

The gene calls are TRBV10-3 and TRBJ1-1; D is perhaps TRBD1 (5 bases). The V end was cut by 0 bases, the J end by 8 bases, with 10 bases between. In germline, CDR1 is ENHRY, CDR2 SYGVKD. The CDR3 spans 13 residues. CDR3 in DNA: TGTGCCATCAGTGAGTCGGGGGTGGGGGAAGCTTTCTTT. This codes for CAISESGVGEAFF.

The CDR3 spells CASSYREGQPQHF. The CDR3 bases are TGTGCCAGCAGTTATAGGGAGGGTCAGCCCCAGCATTTT. This chain links TRBV27 with TRBJ1-5, with D uncertain. V was shortened by 4 bases and J by 6 bases, with 10 bases between the two germline ends. The CDR3 spans 13 residues. Germline-derived CDR1 and CDR2 are MNHEY and SMNVEV (reference sequence).

This chain links TRBV7-6 with TRBJ2-1, with 10 positions matching TRBD2. Germline loops: CDR1 SGHVS, CDR2 FNYEAQ. The CDR3 runs to 13 residues. The trim removed 1 base at V and 10 bases at J, leaving 1 base unmatched. In DNA, the CDR3 is TGTGCCAGCAGCTTAGTTAGCGGGAGGGAGCAGTTCTTC. Protein product: CASSLVSGREQFF. The full variable domain, rest sourced from reference TRBV7-6 and TRBJ2-1, is GAGVSQSPRYKVTKRGQDVALRCDPISGHVSLYWYRQALGQGPEFLTYFNYEAQQDKSGLPNDRFSAERPEGSISTLTIQRTEQRDSAMYRCASSLVSGREQFFGPGTRLTVL.

This chain connects TRBV19 to TRBJ2-3; TRBD1 might be the D (6 bases). Germline V gene sequence: CDR1 LNHDA, CDR2 SQIVND (reference sequence). V shed 11 bases and J shed 3 bases, with 15 bases lying between them. This CDR3 has 13 amino acids. CDR3 bases: TGTGCCGCTGCCCCAGGGGATACAGATACGCAGTATTTT. This codes for CAAAPGDTDTQYF.

The V call is TRBV5-6, the J call TRBJ1-4; possibly TRBD1 for D (5 bases). Trimming removed 2 bases from V and 2 bases from J, with 7 bases in between. The CDR3 sequence is 14 residues long. Per germline, CDR1 SGHDT and CDR2 YYEEEE. CDR3 nucleotides: TGTGCCAGCAGCTTATCAGGGACTAATGAAAAACTGTTTTTT. It yields the protein CASSLSGTNEKLFF.

This chain connects TRBV5-5 to TRBJ1-1, with D perhaps matching TRBD1 (5 bases). The CDR3 runs 14 residues. In germline, CDR1 is SGHKS, CDR2 YYEKEE (reference sequence). Trimming removed 0 bases at V and 7 bases at J, with 13 bases between. CDR3: CASSLAPGTNEAFF. The CDR3 nucleotides are TGTGCCAGCAGCTTGGCACCGGGGACGAATGAAGCTTTCTTT.

The chain joins TRBV9 to TRBJ1-2; D not resolved. The CDR3 length is 15 residues. Germline CDR1 and CDR2: SGDLS and YYNGEE. Trimming removed 4 bases from V and 7 bases from J, with 20 bases in between. CDR3 loop: CASSPPAGALRGYTF. The CDR3, as DNA: TGTGCCAGCAGCCCCCCGGCAGGAGCCCTTCGTGGCTACACCTTC.

The chain couples TRBV7-8 to TRBJ1-6; the D is unclear. Germline CDR1 SGHVS, CDR2 FQNEAQ. Trimming removed 5 bases from V and 7 bases from J, with 15 bases in between. The CDR3 sequence is 15 residues long. CDR3 in DNA: TGTGCCAGCAGCCCCCGGATACCTGTAAATTCACCCCTCCACTTT. Its protein is CASSPRIPVNSPLHF.

J is TRBJ1-6 and V is TRBV11-2, with D perhaps matching TRBD1 (5 bases). The V gene lost 4 bases and the J gene lost 7 bases, with 14 bases spanning the gap. The CDR3 sequence is 15 residues long. Germline V gene data show CDR1 as SGHAT and CDR2 as FQNNGV. The chain's CDR3 is CASSSGGAGNSPLHF. CDR3 in DNA: TGTGCCAGCAGCTCAGGTGGGGCAGGGAATTCACCCCTCCACTTT.

J is TRBJ2-1 and V is TRBV29-1; tentative D call: TRBD2 (7 bases). Trimming took 6 bases from V and 5 from J, leaving 20 bases between them. The CDR3 runs to 15 residues. Looked up from germline, CDR1 is SQVTM and CDR2 is ANQGSEA. This CDR3 is CSVPGGALVDNEQFF. The CDR3 coding sequence is TGCAGCGTCCCTGGGGGGGCCCTTGTGGACAATGAGCAGTTCTTC.

The J gene is TRBJ2-5, the V gene TRBV21-1; the table calls TRBD1, which could not be checked here. TRBV21-1 is labeled a pseudogene. The CDR3 runs 15 residues. The CDR3 DNA is TGTGCCAGCAGCAAAAAGGGGGCGCCTGAAGAGACCCAGTACTTC. This translates into CASSKKGAPEETQYF.

This sequence joins TRBV5-1 and TRBJ1-2; 9 bases line up with TRBD1. From germline, CDR1 is SGHRS and CDR2 YFSETQ. Trimming cost V 2 bases and J 8 bases; bases outside gene matches: 7. The CDR3 length is 14 residues. The CDR3, as DNA: TGCGCCAGCAGCTTAGTACAGGGGGCGCGCGGCTACACCTTC. It yields the protein CASSLVQGARGYTF. The variable domain in full, with the rest retrieved from reference TRBV5-1 and TRBJ1-2, is KAGVTQTPRYLIKTRGQQVTLSCSPISGHRSVSWYQQTPGQGLQFLFEYFSETQRNKGNFPGRFSGRQFSNSRSEMNVSTLELGDSALYLCASSLVQGARGYTFGSGTRLTVV.

The CDR3 is CASSAYRDRRYEQYF. The DNA for the CDR3 is TGTGCCAGCAGTGCGTACCGGGACAGGAGATACGAGCAGTACTTC. The chain combines TRBV6-5 with TRBJ2-7; 8 bases map to TRBD1. This CDR3 region has 15 residues. With V trimmed by 5 bases and J by 4 bases, 10 bases remained unmatched. CDR1 and CDR2 (germline): MNHEY, SVGAGI.

The chain links TRBV14 to TRBJ1-4; D is uncertain. The germline gives CDR1 SGHDN, CDR2 FVKESK. The CDR3 runs to 16 residues. With 2 bases removed from V and 3 bases from J, the gap between germline ends came to 13 bases. The CDR3, as DNA: TGTGCCAGCAGCCAAAAGGTGCGGGCTGCTAATGAAAAACTGTTTTTT. Protein: CASSQKVRAANEKLFF.

The chain links TRBV5-8 to TRBJ2-7; D uncertain. CDR3 length: 13 residues. From germline, CDR1 is SGHTS and CDR2 YDEGEE. V shed 0 bases and J shed 7 bases, with 11 bases lying between them. As DNA, the CDR3 is TGTGCCAGCAGCTTGGCCAGTGGCAGAGAGCAGTACTTC. Translating it yields CASSLASGREQYF.

The count of this clone is one. The chain joins TRBV5-8 to TRBJ1-5; possible D gene TRBD1, 5 bases. Trimming removed 4 bases from V and 5 bases from J, with 13 bases in between. CDR3 size: 14 residues. Germline CDR1 is SGHTS and CDR2 is YDEGEE. The CDR3 protein is CASSPRDPYQPQHF. The CDR3 bases are TGTGCCAGCAGCCCCCGGGACCCCTATCAGCCCCAGCATTTT.

The V call is TRBV7-2, the J call TRBJ1-2; 10 nucleotides align to TRBD1. V dropped 6 bases and J dropped 3; count of bases not matched to a gene: 7. From germline, CDR1 is SGHTA and CDR2 FQGNSA. The CDR3 runs 15 residues. In nucleotides, the CDR3 is TGTGCCAGCAGTCTGGGACAGGGGTCTGACTATGGCTACACCTTC. Its protein product is CASSLGQGSDYGYTF. Full variable domain (rest looked up from reference TRBV7-2 and TRBJ1-2): GAGVSQSPSNKVTEKGKDVELRCDPISGHTALYWYRQSLGQGLEFLIYFQGNSAPDKSGLPSDRFSAERTGGSVSTLTIQRTQQEDSAVYLCASSLGQGSDYGYTFGSGTRLTVV.